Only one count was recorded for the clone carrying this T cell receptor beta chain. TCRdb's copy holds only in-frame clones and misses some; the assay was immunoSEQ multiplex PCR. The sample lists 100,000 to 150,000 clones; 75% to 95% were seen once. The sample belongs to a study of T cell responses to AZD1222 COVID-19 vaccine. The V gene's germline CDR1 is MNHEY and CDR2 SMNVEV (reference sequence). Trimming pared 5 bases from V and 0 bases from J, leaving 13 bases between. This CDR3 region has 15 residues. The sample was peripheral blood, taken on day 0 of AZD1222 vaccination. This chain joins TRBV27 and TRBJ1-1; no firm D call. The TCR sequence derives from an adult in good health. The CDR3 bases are TGTGCCAGCAGTGCGGGGAGGACGATGAACACTGAAGCTTTCTTT. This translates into CASSAGRTMNTEAFF.